This entry lists 17 T cell receptor beta chains sequenced from one sample in a study of a mutant IDH1 vaccine in newly diagnosed glioma listed by TCRdb under 2021. The library was made by the immunoSEQ multiplex PCR assay. The table was pulled from immuneACCESS by TCRdb, which kept in-frame rearrangements only. Such tables lose some clones; where checked, under half of the loss comes from unresolved V genes, and the rest has no known cause. A total of roughly 38,000 clones appear in this sample, about 78% of them only once. 9% to 10% of the sample lies in the top ten. Reading the label with the study, this specimen's time point is: baseline, week 1 (first vaccination visit). According to the study, the label for this sample's treatment or condition signals: pre-vaccination baseline after standard-of-care therapy. Specimen: PBMCs, collected from a glioma patient treated with radiotherapy, temozolomide or both. Every receptor here comes from a middle-aged man with glioma. Some clones in this sample may be carry-over from other donors' samples.

The rearrangement links TRBV18 to TRBJ1-1; D is unclear. Trimming cost V 2 bases and J 2 bases, with 6 bases left between them. The germline V gene has CDR1 KGHSH and CDR2 LQKENI. The CDR3 spans 13 residues. The CDR3 DNA sequence: TGTGCCAGCTCACCAGAGGGAAACACTGAAGCTTTCTTT. This encodes CASSPEGNTEAFF.

V and J are TRBV4-2 and TRBJ2-2; D is undetermined. Trimming took off 6 bases at V and 6 bases at J, with 8 bases between the two ends. The CDR3 totals 12 residues. The germline V gene has CDR1 LGHNA and CDR2 YNFKEQ. CDR3 nucleotides: TGTGCCAGCAGAGGCGACCCCGGGGAGCTGTTTTTT. Protein product: CASRGDPGELFF.

The chain joins TRBV5-4 to TRBJ1-4; D possibly corresponds to TRBD1 (6 bases). Germline CDR1 reads SGHNT; CDR2 reads YYREEE (reference sequence). V was trimmed by 5 bases and J by 5 bases, leaving 10 bases between them. The CDR3 spans 13 residues. CDR3 bases: TGTGCCAGCAGTGCTGGGACAAATGAAAAACTGTTTTTT. As protein: CASSAGTNEKLFF.

This rearrangement joins TRBV15 to TRBJ2-1, with a weak D call TRBD2 (6 bases). This CDR3 comprises 12 residues. Germline CDR1 is LNHNV and CDR2 is YYDKDF (reference sequence). V lost 8 bases and J lost 5, with 10 bases in between. The CDR3 bases are TGTGCCACCGGGACTGACAACAATGAGCAGTTCTTC. Protein: CATGTDNNEQFF.

This clone showed up just once. The gene calls are TRBV11-2 and TRBJ2-5; TRBD1 aligns across 9 bases. The germline CDR1 and CDR2 sequences are SGHAT and FQNNGV. This CDR3 is 17 amino acids long. Trimming took 1 base from V and 3 from J; bases not matched to a gene: 9. CDR3 region: CASSLVTGQGREETQYF. CDR3 nucleotide sequence: TGTGCCAGCAGCTTAGTTACCGGACAGGGGAGAGAAGAGACCCAGTACTTC.

J is TRBJ1-5 and V is TRBV2, with 11 nucleotides matching TRBD1. The CDR3 is made up of 17 amino acids. Germline CDR1 is SNHLY and CDR2 is FYNNEI. J gave up 1 base and V 6 bases, and 8 bases lay outside the gene matches. The CDR3 loop is CASRWGTGGESNQPQHF. The DNA for the CDR3 is TGTGCCAGCAGATGGGGGACAGGGGGGGAGAGCAATCAGCCCCAGCATTTT. Full variable domain (rest looked up from reference TRBV2 and TRBJ1-5): EPEVTQTPSHQVTQMGQEVILRCVPISNHLYFYWYRQILGQKVEFLVSFYNNEISEKSEIFDDQFSVERPDGSNFTLKIRSTKLEDSAMYFCASRWGTGGESNQPQHFGDGTRLSIL.

The gene calls are TRBV7-9 and TRBJ2-1; 12 bases match TRBD2. The length of the CDR3 is 19 residues. Per the germline V gene, CDR1 is SEHNR and CDR2 is FQNEAQ (reference sequence). The J segment lost 0 bases and the V segment lost 7 bases, leaving 13 bases of the junction unmatched. The CDR3 protein is CASTHPPSGGVSSYNEQFF. CDR3 nucleotide sequence: TGTGCCAGCACCCACCCCCCTAGCGGGGGGGTCAGCTCCTACAATGAGCAGTTCTTC.

The chain couples TRBV30 to TRBJ2-3; D is perhaps TRBD1 (6 bases). The CDR3 has 15 residues. The germline CDR1 and CDR2 sequences are GTSNPN and SVGIG (reference sequence). Trimming took 3 bases from V and 0 from J, leaving 13 bases between them. Written as DNA, the CDR3 is TGTGCCTGGAGCCAGGACAGTTATAGCACAGATACGCAGTATTTT. As protein: CAWSQDSYSTDTQYF.

V and J are TRBV9 and TRBJ2-1; a weak D match, TRBD1 (5 bases). The CDR3 length is 14 residues. The V end was cut by 0 bases, the J end by 3 bases, with 7 bases between. Per germline, CDR1 SGDLS and CDR2 YYNGEE. The CDR3 region is CASSVGGGYNEQFF. The CDR3, as DNA: TGTGCCAGCAGCGTAGGGGGCGGCTACAATGAGCAGTTCTTC.

The CDR3 DNA reads TGTGCCAGCAGTGAGGAGGAGGGAGGCAATTCACCCCTCCACTTT. Translating gives CASSEEEGGNSPLHF. The chain uses TRBV6-1 and TRBJ1-6; D is uncertain. Germline V gene lookup returns CDR1 MNHNS and CDR2 SASEGT. The CDR3 is 15 amino acids. The V and J ends lost 3 bases and 7 bases respectively, with 13 bases between them.

The table lists this clone with a count of one. The chain employs TRBV10-3 and TRBJ2-7; TRBD1 matches 7 bases. The CDR3 consists of 14 residues. V was clipped by 5 bases and J by 5 bases; unmatched bases: 9. Per the germline V gene, CDR1 is ENHRY and CDR2 is SYGVKD. CDR3 sequence: CAISTGTVRNEQYF. CDR3 sequence (DNA): TGTGCCATCAGTACAGGGACAGTCCGCAACGAGCAGTACTTC.

There are a few counts of this clone. The J gene is TRBJ1-1, the V gene TRBV20-1; D ambiguous. V was cut by 5 bases and J by 6 bases, with 7 bases left in between. This CDR3 is 10 amino acids long. Germline V lookup: CDR1 DFQATT, CDR2 SNEGSKA (reference sequence). The CDR3: CSAFRSEAFF. The CDR3 DNA follows: TGCAGTGCTTTTCGATCTGAAGCTTTCTTT.

V gene TRBV4-1 combines with J gene TRBJ2-7; TRBD1 aligns across 9 bases. Germline CDR1 and CDR2: MGHRA and YSYEKL. V dropped 1 base and J dropped 3; count of bases not matched to a gene: 1. The CDR3 consists of 14 residues. This chain's CDR3 is CASSQVGQGYEQYF. The CDR3, as DNA: TGCGCCAGCAGCCAAGTGGGACAGGGCTACGAGCAGTACTTC.

The chain recombines TRBV5-4 with TRBJ1-1, with D hard to call. The V end lost 3 bases, the J end lost 1 base, and 7 bases lay between the germline ends. This CDR3 contains 13 residues. Germline V gene sequence: CDR1 SGHNT, CDR2 YYREEE (reference sequence). The CDR3 sequence: CASSWVSNTEAFF. The CDR3 DNA reads as TGTGCCAGCAGCTGGGTCTCGAACACTGAAGCTTTCTTT.

Regarding this clone: At one of its ends the junction is not consistent with the germline gene, which may arise from a read error. The J gene is TRBJ2-6, the V gene TRBV6-1; D unresolved. The CDR3 has 15 residues. Germline lookup yields CDR1 MNHNS and CDR2 SASEGT. In nucleotides, the CDR3 is TGTGCCAGCAATGAACCCAGATCTGGGGCCAACGTCCTGACTTTC. It encodes CASNEPRSGANVLTF.

The chain carries TRBV4-1 and TRBJ1-1; 7 bases fit TRBD1. The CDR3 spans 15 residues. V shed 4 bases and J 5 bases; nucleotides not matched to a gene: 10. Germline V gene sequence: CDR1 MGHRA, CDR2 YSYEKL. The CDR3 reads CASSPVQGRWTEAFF. For the CDR3, the DNA is TGCGCCAGCAGCCCCGTACAGGGGAGATGGACTGAAGCTTTCTTT.

V and J are TRBV27 and TRBJ1-5; D ambiguous. Trimming took off 8 bases at V and 3 bases at J, with 5 bases between the two ends. The V gene's germline CDR1 is MNHEY and CDR2 SMNVEV (reference sequence). The CDR3 covers 11 residues. The CDR3 region has the DNA TGTGCCAGCGGACCCAATCAGCCCCAGCATTTT. As protein: CASGPNQPQHF.